Listed here is a single TCR beta chain. The antigen is undetermined. Deep sequencing aimed at 1 in 200,000 to 1 in 1 million T cells' resolution. Assay used: immunoSEQ multiplex PCR; TCRdb lists only in-frame clones, some missing. Found here are more than 200,000 clones, 65% to 80% of them singletons; the top ten hold about 6%. These data are taken from a study of cytotoxic CD8 clonotypes in ibrutinib-treated CLL. Overall study findings and caveats: The study sampled sustained-remission and progressing patients at different times.

The CDR3 totals 12 residues. V dropped 5 bases and J dropped 1 base, with 6 bases sitting between them. CDR1 and CDR2 (germline): SNHLY, FYNNEI. This TCR derives from a human donor with chronic lymphocytic leukemia. Here the sequenced sample was PBMCs, taken after 12 months of ibrutinib treatment. This chain connects TRBV2 to TRBJ2-7; D is unresolved. In nucleotides, the CDR3 is TGTGCCAGCAGTTTGATATCCTACGAGCAGTACTTC. Translating gives CASSLISYEQYF.